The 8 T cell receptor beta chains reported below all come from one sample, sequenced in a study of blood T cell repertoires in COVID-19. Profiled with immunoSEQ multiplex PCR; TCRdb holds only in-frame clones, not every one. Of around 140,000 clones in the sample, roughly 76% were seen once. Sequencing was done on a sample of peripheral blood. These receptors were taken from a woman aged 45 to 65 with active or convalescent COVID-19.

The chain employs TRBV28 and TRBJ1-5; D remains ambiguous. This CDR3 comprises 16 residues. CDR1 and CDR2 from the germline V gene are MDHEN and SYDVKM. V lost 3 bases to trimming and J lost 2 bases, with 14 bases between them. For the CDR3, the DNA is TGTGCCAGCAGTTTCCCCGGGGATGTGGGCAATCAGCCCCAGCATTTT. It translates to CASSFPGDVGNQPQHF.

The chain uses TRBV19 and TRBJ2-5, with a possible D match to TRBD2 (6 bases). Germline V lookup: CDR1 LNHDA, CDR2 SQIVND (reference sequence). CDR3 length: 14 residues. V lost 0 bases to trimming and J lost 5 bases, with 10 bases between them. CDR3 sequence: CASSIDPGRETQYF. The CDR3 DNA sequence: TGTGCCAGTAGTATAGATCCAGGGAGGGAGACCCAGTACTTC.

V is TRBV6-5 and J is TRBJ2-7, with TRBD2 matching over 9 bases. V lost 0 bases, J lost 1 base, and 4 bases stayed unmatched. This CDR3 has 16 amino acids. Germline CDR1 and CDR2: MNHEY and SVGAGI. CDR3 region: CASSYSPAGGSYEQYF. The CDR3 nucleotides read TGTGCCAGCAGTTACTCGCCAGCGGGAGGTTCCTACGAGCAGTACTTC.

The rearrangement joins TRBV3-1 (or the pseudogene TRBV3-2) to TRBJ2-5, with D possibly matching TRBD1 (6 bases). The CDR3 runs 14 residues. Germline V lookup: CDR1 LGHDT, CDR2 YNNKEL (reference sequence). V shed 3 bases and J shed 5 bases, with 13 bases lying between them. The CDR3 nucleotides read TGTGCCAGCAGCCAGGGACAAACCGGGGAGACCCAGTACTTC. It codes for CASSQGQTGETQYF.

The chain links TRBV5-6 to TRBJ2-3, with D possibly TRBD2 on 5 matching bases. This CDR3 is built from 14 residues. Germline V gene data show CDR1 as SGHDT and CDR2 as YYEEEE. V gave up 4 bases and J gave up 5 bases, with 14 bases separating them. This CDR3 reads CASSPGEIGDTQYF. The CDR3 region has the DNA TGTGCCAGCAGCCCCGGGGAGATCGGAGATACGCAGTATTTT.

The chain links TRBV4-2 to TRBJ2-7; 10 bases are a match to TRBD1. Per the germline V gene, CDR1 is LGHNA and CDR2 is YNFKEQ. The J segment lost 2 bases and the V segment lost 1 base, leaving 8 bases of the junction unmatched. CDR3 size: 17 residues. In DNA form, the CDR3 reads TGTGCCAGCAGCCAAGGGGGGGCCGGGACAGGGGCCTACGAGCAGTACTTC. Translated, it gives CASSQGGAGTGAYEQYF.

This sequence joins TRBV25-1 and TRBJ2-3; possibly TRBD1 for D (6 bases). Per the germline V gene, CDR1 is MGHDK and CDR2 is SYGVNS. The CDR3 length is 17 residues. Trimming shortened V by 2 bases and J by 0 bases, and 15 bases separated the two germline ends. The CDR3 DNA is TGTGCCAGCAGTGAAGGGGGACAAGGAATAAGCACAGATACGCAGTATTTT. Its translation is CASSEGGQGISTDTQYF.

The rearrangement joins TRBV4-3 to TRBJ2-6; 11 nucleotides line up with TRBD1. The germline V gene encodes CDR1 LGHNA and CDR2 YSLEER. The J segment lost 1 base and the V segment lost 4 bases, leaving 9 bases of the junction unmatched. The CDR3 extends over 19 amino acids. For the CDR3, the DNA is TGCGCCAGCAGCCGAGAAGGGGGACAGGGGGTTTCTGGGGCCAACGTCCTGACTTTC. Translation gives CASSREGGQGVSGANVLTF.